This T cell receptor (beta chain) stems from a study of blood T cell repertoires in COVID-19. For the study at large: Sites across the United States, Italy and Spain contributed samples from acute and convalescent COVID-19.

In the authors' workflow: Scientists estimated how many nucleated cells there were by amplifying reference gene primers. Some clones are missing from TCRdb's copy, which holds only in-frame ones; the method was immunoSEQ multiplex PCR. Clonal size and the V and J genes are those of that table, whereas D and trimming came from the DNA. Among more than 90,000 clones listed, 92% were seen once. The CDR3 is made up of 15 amino acids. Trimming removed 0 bases from V and 5 bases from J; junction bases left unmatched: 2. Germline V gene lookup returns CDR1 LGHDT and CDR2 YNNKEL (reference sequence). The material sequenced was peripheral blood. The TCR originated in a man in his fifties or sixties with active COVID-19. This chain links TRBV3-1 (or the pseudogene TRBV3-2) with TRBJ2-4; 9 bases line up with TRBD1. This CDR3 is CASSQDRQGENIQYF. Here the CDR3 DNA reads TGTGCCAGCAGCCAAGATCGACAGGGGGAAAACATTCAGTACTTC.